The clone carrying this T cell receptor (beta chain) was detected a few times. The data originate from a study of blood T cells in healthy people across ages. CDR1 is SNHLY, CDR2 FYNNEI, per germline. The V and J ends lost 8 bases and 11 bases respectively, with 27 bases between them. The CDR3 totals 15 residues. Together with a sample-barcoded 5' primer, a J-beta primer mix was included in a second PCR lasting roughly 6 to 12 cycles. MiXCR, run by TCRdb on the 5' RACE reads, gives a single entry per CDR3 protein. The sample lists under 1 million distinct CDR3 sequences, more than 40% seen once, with roughly a fifth in the top ten. PBMCs were isolated at a quantity of at least 6.5 million per sample.

The sequence derives from a man aged 55 to 69 in good health. The sequenced sample consisted of blood. This chain uses TRBV2 with TRBJ2-5, with a tentative D call TRBD1 (5 bases). The CDR3 bases are TGTGCCAGCGAACCTGACAGTCCCTTGACTGTTGAGCAGTACTTC. Protein: CASEPDSPLTVEQYF.